One sample yielded the 20 T cell receptor beta chains listed below, sequenced in a study of immune heterogeneity within non-small cell lung tumors. TCR beta CDR3 was amplified by multiplex PCR using 32 V and 13 J primers. TCRdb redid the calling of the multiplex PCR reads with MiXCR, one entry per CDR3 protein. The repertoire consists of 14,000 to 15,000 distinct CDR3 sequences, with approximately 30% occurring once and the leading ten covering roughly 5.4%. Bulk tumor genomic DNA was the template, and each sample received around 650 ng. Several spatially distant biopsies were obtained per primary tumor intraoperatively. These patients got curative surgery after being newly diagnosed with untreated non-small cell lung cancer. Sequencing was done on a sample of lung tumor tissue. The receptors shown here come from a man in his forties with non-small cell lung cancer.

The chain is built from TRBV6-2 or TRBV6-3 and TRBJ2-7; 10 nucleotides align to TRBD1. CDR1 is MNHEY, CDR2 SVGEGT, per germline. This CDR3 region has 16 residues. V trimming: 5 bases; J trimming: 1 base; junction bases outside the gene matches: 8. The CDR3 DNA is TGTGCCAGCAGTAATTCACGGACAGGGGGATCCTACGAGCAGTACTTC. Protein: CASSNSRTGGSYEQYF.

This clonotype was counted ten times or more. The chain combines TRBV6-2 or TRBV6-3 with TRBJ2-7, with 7 bases lining up with TRBD2. Trimming removed 5 bases from V and 4 bases from J; junction bases left unmatched: 8. Looked up from germline, CDR1 is MNHEY and CDR2 is SVGEGT. The CDR3 has 14 amino acids. CDR3 nucleotides: TGTGCCAGCAGTCATCAGCGGGACGGGTACGAGCAGTACTTC. It codes for CASSHQRDGYEQYF.

The chain recombines TRBV5-1 with TRBJ1-1; TRBD1 is a possible D gene (5 bases). The CDR3 contains 15 residues. Trimming took 4 bases from V and 1 from J, leaving 14 bases between them. Germline values: CDR1 SGHRS, CDR2 YFSETQ. CDR3 nucleotides: TGCGCCAGCAGCGACCGGGACGGTCAGAACACTGAAGCTTTCTTT. This translates into CASSDRDGQNTEAFF.

To note about this clonotype: Given a much more abundant clone one base away, this may be a read error. This sequence joins TRBV25-1 and TRBJ2-3, with 8 bases lining up with TRBD1. There are 15 residues in the CDR3. Germline CDR1 MGHDK, CDR2 SYGVNS. V trimming: 3 bases; J trimming: 4 bases; junction bases outside the gene matches: 6. The CDR3 DNA reads TGTGCCAGCAGTGAGGGACAGGTGCGCTCAGATACGCAGTATTTT. Translating it yields CASSEGQVRSDTQYF. Supplemented by reference TRBV25-1 and TRBJ2-3, the full variable domain reads EADIYQTPRYLVIGTGKKITLECSQTMGHDKMYWYQQDPGMELHLIHYSYGVNSTEKGDLSSESTVSRIRTEHFPLTLESARPSHTSQYLCASSEGQVRSDTQYFGPGTRLTVL.

This clonotype was observed many times. This chain links TRBV3-1 with TRBJ1-4; no reliable D call. The CDR3 has 14 amino acids. Germline V CDR1 and CDR2: LGHDT, YNNKEL (reference sequence). The V end was cut by 1 base, the J end by 2 bases, with 5 bases between. CDR3 region: CASSQGVTNEKLFF. In DNA, the CDR3 is TGTGCCAGCAGCCAAGGGGTGACTAATGAAAAACTGTTTTTT. The whole variable domain, filled in from reference TRBV3-1 and TRBJ1-4, reads DTAVSQTPKYLVTQMGNDKSIKCEQNLGHDTMYWYKQDSKKFLKIMFSYNNKELIINETVPNRFSPKSPDKAHLNLHINSLELGDSAVYFCASSQGVTNEKLFFGSGTQLSVL.

V usage is TRBV6-1 and J usage is TRBJ2-6, with 7 nucleotides matching TRBD1. The CDR3 length is 14 residues. The V segment lost 5 bases and the J segment 4 bases; nucleotides outside the gene matches: 2. Germline V gene lookup returns CDR1 MNHNS and CDR2 SASEGT. The CDR3 sequence: CASSTGAGANVLTF. The CDR3 DNA reads as TGTGCCAGCAGTACAGGGGCCGGGGCCAACGTCCTGACTTTC.

This clonotype occurred many times. The chain has TRBV6-2 or TRBV6-3 and TRBJ2-7; D gene unclear. The CDR3 loop spans 15 amino acids. The V gene lost 4 bases and the J gene lost 3 bases, with 16 bases spanning the gap. The V gene's germline CDR1 is MNHEY and CDR2 SVGEGT. CDR3 loop: CASSSSRLRYYEQYF. The DNA for the CDR3 is TGTGCCAGCAGTTCTTCCAGGTTACGCTACTACGAGCAGTACTTC.

This clonotype was seen more than once but under ten times. This chain links TRBV5-5 with TRBJ1-1; unclear D gene. V was clipped by 1 base and J by 1 base, with 8 bases between them. Germline V gene sequence: CDR1 SGHKS, CDR2 YYEKEE (reference sequence). There are 14 residues in the CDR3. CDR3 sequence reads: CASSLPRQNTEAFF. In DNA form, the CDR3 reads TGTGCCAGCAGCTTGCCCAGACAGAACACTGAAGCTTTCTTT. Supplemented by reference TRBV5-5 and TRBJ1-1, the full variable domain reads DAGVTQSPTHLIKTRGQQVTLRCSPISGHKSVSWYQQVLGQGPQFIFQYYEKEERGRGNFPDRFSARQFPNYSSELNVNALLLGDSALYLCASSLPRQNTEAFFGQGTRLTVV.

This clonotype was seen ten or more times. The chain joins TRBV4-3 to TRBJ2-7; a possible D gene is TRBD1 (6 bases). Germline V gene lookup returns CDR1 LGHNA and CDR2 YSLEER. This CDR3 is built from 15 residues. V was clipped by 0 bases and J by 5 bases, with 14 bases between them. The CDR3 reads CASSQDEGVRNEQYF. The CDR3 DNA reads as TGCGCCAGCAGCCAAGATGAGGGGGTTCGGAACGAGCAGTACTTC.

Turning to this clonotype: This may stem from a read error, because a much larger clone lies one nucleotide away. The rearrangement links TRBV5-5 to TRBJ1-3, with D unclear. The CDR3 consists of 12 residues. Germline-derived CDR1 and CDR2 are SGHKS and YYEKEE (reference sequence). The chain's CDR3 is CDSSGSGNTIYF. CDR3 nucleotide sequence: TGTGACAGCAGCGGTTCTGGAAACACCATATATTTT.

With respect to this clonotype: This may be a read error: a much more frequent sequence differs by one nucleotide. The V gene is TRBV20-1, the J gene TRBJ2-1; D gene ambiguous. Germline V CDR1 and CDR2: DFQATT, SNEGSKA (reference sequence). The CDR3 covers 14 residues. The CDR3: CSARLGAVGNDQFF. The CDR3 nucleotides are TGCAGTGCTAGACTCGGTGCGGTTGGCAATGATCAGTTCTTC.

Comments on this clonotype: One base away lies a much larger clone, so this may be a sequencing read error. The chain combines TRBV27 with TRBJ2-7; D is possibly TRBD1 (5 bases). Germline V gives CDR1 MNHEY, CDR2 SMNVEV (reference sequence). The CDR3 contains 15 residues. This CDR3 reads CTSRRQGYISYEQYF. CDR3 nucleotides: TGTACCAGCAGACGGCAGGGCTATATCTCCTACGAGCAGTACTTC.

Only one count was recorded for this clonotype. The DNA is left out, because the CDR3 cannot be placed on it with certainty; the CDR3 is given as TCRdb lists it. The gene calls are TRBV27 and TRBJ1-5; TRBD1, the table's D call, was not compared with the DNA. Germline CDR1 and CDR2: MNHEY and SMNVEV (reference sequence). The CDR3 is 16 residues long, ends included. Here the CDR3 reads CASSFSFGTGNQPQLF.

Turning to this clonotype: A much larger clone sits a single nucleotide away, making a read error possible. J is TRBJ2-5 and V is TRBV7-9; TRBD2 matches at 10 bases. The CDR3 totals 15 residues. Trimming took 6 bases from V and 2 from J; bases not matched to a gene: 6. The V gene's germline CDR1 is SEHNR and CDR2 FQNEAQ (reference sequence). CDR3 in amino acids: CASRKLAGSQETQYF. Here the CDR3 DNA reads TGTGCCAGCAGAAAACTAGCGGGATCTCAAGAGACCCAGTACTTC. The full variable domain, rest sourced from reference TRBV7-9 and TRBJ2-5, is DTGVSQNPRHKITKRGQNVTFRCDPISEHNRLYWYRQTLGQGPEFLTYFQNEAQLEKSRLLSDRFSAERPKGSFSTLEIQRTEQGDSAMYLCASRKLAGSQETQYFGPGTRLLVL.

Comment on this clonotype: A read error may be the cause here, since a much bigger clone is one base away. The chain uses TRBV9 and TRBJ2-1, with D tentatively TRBD2 (6 bases). The CDR3 is 15 residues long. Germline V lookup: CDR1 SGDLS, CDR2 YYNGEE. DNA for the CDR3: TGTGCCAGCACCCTAGAGGGACTCCCCTACACTGAGCAGTTCTTC. It is translated as CASTLEGLPYTEQFF. Drawing the rest from reference TRBV9 and TRBJ2-1, the complete variable domain is DSGVTQTPKHLITATGQRVTLRCSPRSGDLSVYWYQQSLDQGLQFLIQYYNGEERAKGNILERFSAQQFPDLHSELNLSSLELGDSALYFCASTLEGLPYTEQFFGPGTRLTVL.

Turning to this clonotype: This may be a read error: a much more frequent sequence differs by one nucleotide. The chain recombines TRBV15 with TRBJ1-1; possibly TRBD1 for D (6 bases). Germline loops: CDR1 LNHNV, CDR2 YYDKDF (reference sequence). This CDR3 region has 13 residues. CDR3: CATNRADRSGAFF. The CDR3 DNA is TGTGCCACCAACAGAGCCGACAGGTCGGGAGCTTTCTTT. Drawing the rest from reference TRBV15 and TRBJ1-1, the complete variable domain is DAMVIQNPRYQVTQFGKPVTLSCSQTLNHNVMYWYQQKSSQAPKLLFHYYDKDFNNEADTPDNFQSRRPNTSFCFLDIRSPGLGDTAMYLCATNRADRSGAFFGQGTRLTVV.

By share, this clonotype counts as medium-sized (0.01 to 0.1%). The chain uses TRBV6-4 and TRBJ1-2, with a tentative D call TRBD1 (6 bases). This CDR3 is built from 13 residues. With 10 bases removed from V and 6 bases from J, the gap between germline ends came to 18 bases. CDR1 MRHNA and CDR2 SNTAGT come from the germline V gene. CDR3 region: CATNRDLIHGYTF. The CDR3 DNA reads as TGTGCCACCAACAGGGACCTCATACATGGCTACACCTTC.

As for this clonotype: This may be a read error, as it is one base from a much larger clone. The V gene is TRBV6-2 or TRBV6-3, the J gene TRBJ2-6, with a weak D call TRBD1 (5 bases). The CDR3 is 13 amino acids. CDR1 is MNHEY, CDR2 SVGEGT, per germline. The CDR3 sequence: CASTPSGANFLTF. The DNA for the CDR3 is TGTGCCAGCACCCCTTCTGGGGCCAACTTCCTGACTTTC.

Sample share makes this clonotype medium-sized. This chain joins TRBV6-1 and TRBJ1-6; D remains ambiguous. CDR3 length equals 11 residues. V lost 1 base and J lost 10, with 2 bases in between. From germline, CDR1 is MNHNS and CDR2 SASEGT. Here the CDR3 reads CASSEGSPLHF. In DNA, the CDR3 is TGTGCCAGCAGTGAAGGATCACCCCTCCACTTT.

This sequence joins TRBV30 and TRBJ2-6; maybe TRBD1 (5 bases). The CDR3 consists of 15 residues. Germline V lookup: CDR1 GTSNPN, CDR2 SVGIG (reference sequence). The ends were cut back, 3 bases at V and 2 bases at J, with 11 bases in the middle. In DNA, the CDR3 is TGTGCCTGGAGGCTCTGGACACCTGGGGCCAACGTCCTGACTTTC. This sequence encodes CAWRLWTPGANVLTF.